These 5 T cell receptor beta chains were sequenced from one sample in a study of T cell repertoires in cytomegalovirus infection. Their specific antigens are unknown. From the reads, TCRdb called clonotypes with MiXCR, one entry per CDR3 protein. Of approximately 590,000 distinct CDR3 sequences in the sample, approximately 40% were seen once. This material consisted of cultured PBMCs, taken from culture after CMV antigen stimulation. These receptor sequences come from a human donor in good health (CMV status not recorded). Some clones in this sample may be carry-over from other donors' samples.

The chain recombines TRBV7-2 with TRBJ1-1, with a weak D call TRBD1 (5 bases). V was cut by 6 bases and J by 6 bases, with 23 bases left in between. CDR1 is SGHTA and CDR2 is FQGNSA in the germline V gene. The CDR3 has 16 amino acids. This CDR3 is CASRRDGGAGGSEAFF. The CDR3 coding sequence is TGTGCCAGCAGGAGGGATGGTGGGGCGGGTGGGTCTGAAGCTTTCTTT.

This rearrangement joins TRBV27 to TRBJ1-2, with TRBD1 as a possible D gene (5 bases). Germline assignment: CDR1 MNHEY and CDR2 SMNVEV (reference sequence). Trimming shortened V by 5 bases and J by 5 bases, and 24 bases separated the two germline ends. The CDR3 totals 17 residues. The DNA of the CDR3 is TGTGCCAGCAGTCCCACTTGGTCGGGACCGCCCGATTATGGCTACACCTTC. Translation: CASSPTWSGPPDYGYTF.

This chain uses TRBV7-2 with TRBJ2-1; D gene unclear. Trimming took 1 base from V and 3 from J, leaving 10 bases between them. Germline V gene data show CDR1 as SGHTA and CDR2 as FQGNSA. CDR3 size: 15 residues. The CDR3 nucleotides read TGTGCCAGCAGCTTAGGGGGTCCCTTCTACAATGAGCAGTTCTTC. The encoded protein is CASSLGGPFYNEQFF.

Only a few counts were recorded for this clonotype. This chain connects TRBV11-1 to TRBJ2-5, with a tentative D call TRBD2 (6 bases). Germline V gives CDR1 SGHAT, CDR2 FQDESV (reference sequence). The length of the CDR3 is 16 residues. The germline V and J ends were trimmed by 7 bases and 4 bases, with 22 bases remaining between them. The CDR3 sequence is CASTYDRAGGRETQYF. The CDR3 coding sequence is TGTGCCAGCACCTACGACCGGGCCGGAGGGAGAGAGACCCAGTACTTC.

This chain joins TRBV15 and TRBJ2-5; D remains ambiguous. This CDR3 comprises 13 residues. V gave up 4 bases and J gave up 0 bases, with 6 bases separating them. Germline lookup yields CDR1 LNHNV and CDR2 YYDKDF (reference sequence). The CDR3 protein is CATSMRDQETQYF. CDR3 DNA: TGTGCCACCAGCATGCGCGACCAAGAGACCCAGTACTTC.